This record covers a single TCR beta chain. Its antigen is unknown. The data were taken from a study of shared clonotypes between healthy human individuals. Study-wide background: The study drew on a couple of women and a few men aged 18 to 49 as donors.

General study results and limits: A handful of donors shared around 5.2% of their naive CD4 clonotypes.

The length of the CDR3 is 15 residues. Trimming removed 8 bases from V and 9 bases from J; junction bases left unmatched: 9. Germline CDR1 reads MNHNY; CDR2 reads SVGAGI (reference sequence). TCRdb's table, derived via immunoSEQ multiplex PCR, lists solely in-frame clones and lacks some. The sample carries hundreds of thousands of clones, almost 97% recorded once. The sequence was obtained from a woman in her twenties or thirties in good health. The gene calls are TRBV6-6 and TRBJ1-6, with 11 bases aligning to TRBD1. Sequenced sample: naive CD4+ T cells sorted from blood. Stated subset: CD45RA+ positively selected. CDR3 nucleotides: TGTGCCAGCTTTTGGGGACAGGGGGAAGGTTCACCCCTCCACTTT. This sequence encodes CASFWGQGEGSPLHF.